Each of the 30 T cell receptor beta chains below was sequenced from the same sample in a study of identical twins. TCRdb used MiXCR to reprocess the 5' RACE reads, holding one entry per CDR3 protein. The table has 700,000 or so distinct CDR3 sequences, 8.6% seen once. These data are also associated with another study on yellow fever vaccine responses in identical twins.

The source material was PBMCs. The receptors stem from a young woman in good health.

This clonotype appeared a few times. CDR3 in amino acids: CASSGEDGTSTDTQYF. The CDR3 DNA reads as TGTGCCAGTAGTGGGGAGGACGGAACTAGCACAGATACGCAGTATTTT. This chain joins TRBV19 and TRBJ2-3, with D tentatively TRBD2 (6 bases). The CDR3 runs 16 residues. The germline V and J ends were trimmed by 5 bases and 0 bases, with 15 bases remaining between them. Germline V gives CDR1 LNHDA, CDR2 SQIVND (reference sequence).

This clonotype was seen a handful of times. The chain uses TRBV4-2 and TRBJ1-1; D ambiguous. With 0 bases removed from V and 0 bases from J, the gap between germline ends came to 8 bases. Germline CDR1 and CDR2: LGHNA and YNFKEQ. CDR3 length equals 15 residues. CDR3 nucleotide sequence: TGTGCCAGCAGCCAAGAGAGCACCATGAACACTGAAGCTTTCTTT. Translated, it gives CASSQESTMNTEAFF.

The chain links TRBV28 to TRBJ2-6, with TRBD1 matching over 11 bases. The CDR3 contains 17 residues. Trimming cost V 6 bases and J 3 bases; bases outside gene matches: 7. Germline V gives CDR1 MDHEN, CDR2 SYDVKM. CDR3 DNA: TGTGCCAGCAGCCCGGGGACAGGGGGGGTTGGGGCCAACGTCCTGACTTTC. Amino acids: CASSPGTGGVGANVLTF. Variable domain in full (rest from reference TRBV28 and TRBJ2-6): DVKVTQSSRYLVKRTGEKVFLECVQDMDHENMFWYRQDPGLGLRLIYFSYDVKMKEKGDIPEGYSVSREKKERFSLILESASTNQTSMYLCASSPGTGGVGANVLTFGAGSRLTVL.

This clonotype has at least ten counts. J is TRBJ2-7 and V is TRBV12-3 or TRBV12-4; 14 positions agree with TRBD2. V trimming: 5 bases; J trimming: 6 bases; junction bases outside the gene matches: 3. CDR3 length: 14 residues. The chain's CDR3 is CASSEGTSGSEQYF. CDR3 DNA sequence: TGTGCCAGCAGTGAAGGGACTAGCGGGAGCGAGCAGTACTTC.

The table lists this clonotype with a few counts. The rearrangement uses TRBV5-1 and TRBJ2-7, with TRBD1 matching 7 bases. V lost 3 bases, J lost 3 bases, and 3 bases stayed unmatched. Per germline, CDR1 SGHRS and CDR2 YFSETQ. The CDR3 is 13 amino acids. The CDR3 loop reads CASSYGTDYEQYF. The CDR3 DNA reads TGCGCCAGCAGCTACGGGACAGACTACGAGCAGTACTTC.

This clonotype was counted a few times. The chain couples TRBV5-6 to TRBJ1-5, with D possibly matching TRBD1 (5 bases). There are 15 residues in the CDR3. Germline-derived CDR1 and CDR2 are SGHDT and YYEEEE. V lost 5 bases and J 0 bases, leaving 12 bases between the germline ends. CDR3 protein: CASSWGVTSNQPQHF. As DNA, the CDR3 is TGTGCCAGCAGTTGGGGGGTTACTAGCAATCAGCCCCAGCATTTT. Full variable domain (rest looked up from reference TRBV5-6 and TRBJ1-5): DAGVTQSPTHLIKTRGQQVTLRCSPKSGHDTVSWYQQALGQGPQFIFQYYEEEERQRGNFPDRFSGHQFPNYSSELNVNALLLGDSALYLCASSWGVTSNQPQHFGDGTRLSIL.

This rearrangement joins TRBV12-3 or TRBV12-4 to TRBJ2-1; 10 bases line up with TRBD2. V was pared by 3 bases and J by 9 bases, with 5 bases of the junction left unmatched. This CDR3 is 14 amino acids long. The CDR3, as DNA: TGTGCCAGCAGTTTGAGCGGGAGGGTAGCTGAGCAGTTCTTC. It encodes CASSLSGRVAEQFF.

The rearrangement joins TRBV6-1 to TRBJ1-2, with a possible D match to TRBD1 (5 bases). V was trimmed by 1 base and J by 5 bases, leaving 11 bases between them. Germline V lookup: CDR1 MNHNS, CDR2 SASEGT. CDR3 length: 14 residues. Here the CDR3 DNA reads TGTGCCAGCAGTGAAGGGGCAGGGAAATATGGCTACACCTTC. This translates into CASSEGAGKYGYTF.

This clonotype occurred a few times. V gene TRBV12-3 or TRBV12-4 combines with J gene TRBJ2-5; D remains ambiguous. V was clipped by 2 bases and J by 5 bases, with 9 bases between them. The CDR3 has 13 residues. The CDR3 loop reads CASSLHPMETQYF. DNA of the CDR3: TGTGCCAGCAGTTTACACCCCATGGAGACCCAGTACTTC.

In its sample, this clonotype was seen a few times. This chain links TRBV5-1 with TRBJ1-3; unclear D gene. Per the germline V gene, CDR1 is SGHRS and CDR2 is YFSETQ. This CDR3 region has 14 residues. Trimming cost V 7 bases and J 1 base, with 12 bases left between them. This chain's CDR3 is CASCEWESGNTIYF. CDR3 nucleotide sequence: TGCGCCAGCTGCGAGTGGGAATCTGGAAACACCATATATTTT.

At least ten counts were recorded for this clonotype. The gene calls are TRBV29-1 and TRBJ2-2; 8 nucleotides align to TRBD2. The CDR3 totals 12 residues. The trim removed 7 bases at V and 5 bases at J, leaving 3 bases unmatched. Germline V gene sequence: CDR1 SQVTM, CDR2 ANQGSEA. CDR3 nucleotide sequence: TGCAGCGGAAGCGGGGGAACCGGGGAGCTGTTTTTT. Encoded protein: CSGSGGTGELFF.

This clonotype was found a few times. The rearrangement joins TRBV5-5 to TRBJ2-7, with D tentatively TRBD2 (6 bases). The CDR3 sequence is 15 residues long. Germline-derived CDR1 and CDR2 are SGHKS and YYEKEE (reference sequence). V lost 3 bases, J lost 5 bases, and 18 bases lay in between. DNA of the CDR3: TGTGCCAGCAGCTACACGACTAGATCCTTCAACGAGCAGTACTTC. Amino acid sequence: CASSYTTRSFNEQYF. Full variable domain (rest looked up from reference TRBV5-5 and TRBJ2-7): DAGVTQSPTHLIKTRGQQVTLRCSPISGHKSVSWYQQVLGQGPQFIFQYYEKEERGRGNFPDRFSARQFPNYSSELNVNALLLGDSALYLCASSYTTRSFNEQYFGPGTRLTVT.

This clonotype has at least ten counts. In DNA, the CDR3 is TGTGCCAGCAGCAGGGAAGAGACCCAGTACTTC. It codes for CASSREETQYF. The chain joins TRBV12-3 or TRBV12-4 to TRBJ2-5, with D possibly being TRBD1 (5 bases). Trimming cost V 6 bases and J 3 bases, with 5 bases left between them. The CDR3 covers 11 residues.

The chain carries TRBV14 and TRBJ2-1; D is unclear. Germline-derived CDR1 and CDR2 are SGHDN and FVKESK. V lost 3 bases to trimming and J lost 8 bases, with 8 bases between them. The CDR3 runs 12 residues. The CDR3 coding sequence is TGTGCCAGCAGCCATGGGTCGGATGAGCAGTTCTTC. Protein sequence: CASSHGSDEQFF.

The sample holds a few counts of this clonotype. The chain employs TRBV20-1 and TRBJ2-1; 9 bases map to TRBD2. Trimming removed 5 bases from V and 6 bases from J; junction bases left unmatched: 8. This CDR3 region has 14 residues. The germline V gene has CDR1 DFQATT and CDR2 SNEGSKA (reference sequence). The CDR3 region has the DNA TGCAGTGCTCGTAGCGGGGGAAAAGGCAATGAGCAGTTCTTC. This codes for CSARSGGKGNEQFF.

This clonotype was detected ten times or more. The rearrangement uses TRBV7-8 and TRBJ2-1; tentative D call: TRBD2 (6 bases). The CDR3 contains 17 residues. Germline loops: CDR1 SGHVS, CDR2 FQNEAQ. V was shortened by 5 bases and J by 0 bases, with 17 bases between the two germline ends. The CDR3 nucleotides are TGTGCCAGCAGCACCACCTCTAGCGTAAGCTCCTACAATGAGCAGTTCTTC. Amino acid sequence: CASSTTSSVSSYNEQFF.

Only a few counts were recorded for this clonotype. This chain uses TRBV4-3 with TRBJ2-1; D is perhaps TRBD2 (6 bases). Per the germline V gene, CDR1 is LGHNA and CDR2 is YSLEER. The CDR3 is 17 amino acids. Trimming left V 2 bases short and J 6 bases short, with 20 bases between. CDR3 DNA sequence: TGCGCCAGCAGCCAACTTAGCGGAATAATCGGAGCCAATGAGCAGTTCTTC. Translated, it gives CASSQLSGIIGANEQFF.

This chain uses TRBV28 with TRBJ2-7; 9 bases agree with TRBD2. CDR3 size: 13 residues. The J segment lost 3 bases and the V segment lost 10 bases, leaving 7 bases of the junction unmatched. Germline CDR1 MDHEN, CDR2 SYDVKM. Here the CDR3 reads CATLRRGGYEQYF. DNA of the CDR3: TGTGCCACCCTCAGGCGGGGGGGCTACGAGCAGTACTTC.

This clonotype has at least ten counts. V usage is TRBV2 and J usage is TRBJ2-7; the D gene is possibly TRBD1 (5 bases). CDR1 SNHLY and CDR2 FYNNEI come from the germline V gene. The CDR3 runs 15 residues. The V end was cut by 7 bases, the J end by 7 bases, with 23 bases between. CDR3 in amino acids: CASNSGQTVPGEQYF. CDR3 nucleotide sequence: TGTGCCAGCAATTCCGGACAAACTGTCCCAGGGGAGCAGTACTTC.

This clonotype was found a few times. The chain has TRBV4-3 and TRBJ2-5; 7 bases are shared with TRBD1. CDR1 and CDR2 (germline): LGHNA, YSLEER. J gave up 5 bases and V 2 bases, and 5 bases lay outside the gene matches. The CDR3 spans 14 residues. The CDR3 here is CASSQNFRGETQYF. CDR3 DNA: TGCGCCAGCAGCCAAAATTTCAGGGGGGAGACCCAGTACTTC.

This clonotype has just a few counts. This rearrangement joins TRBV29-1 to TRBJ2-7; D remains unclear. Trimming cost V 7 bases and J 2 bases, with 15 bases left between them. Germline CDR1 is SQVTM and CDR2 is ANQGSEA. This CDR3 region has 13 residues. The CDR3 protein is CSAQASLTYEQYF. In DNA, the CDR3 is TGCAGCGCCCAGGCCTCCCTAACCTACGAGCAGTACTTC.

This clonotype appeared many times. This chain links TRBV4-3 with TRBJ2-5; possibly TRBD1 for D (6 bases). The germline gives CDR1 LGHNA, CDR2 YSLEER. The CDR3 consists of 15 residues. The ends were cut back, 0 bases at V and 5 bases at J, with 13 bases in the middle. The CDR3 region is CASSQDRGIGETQYF. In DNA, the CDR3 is TGCGCCAGCAGCCAAGACAGGGGCATAGGGGAGACCCAGTACTTC.

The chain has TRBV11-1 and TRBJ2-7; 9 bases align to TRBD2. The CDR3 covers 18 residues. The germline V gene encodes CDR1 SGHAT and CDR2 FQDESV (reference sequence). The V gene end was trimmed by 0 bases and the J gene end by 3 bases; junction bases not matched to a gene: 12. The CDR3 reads CASSLAVVVTSGRYEQYF. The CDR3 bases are TGTGCCAGCAGCTTAGCGGTAGTCGTGACTAGCGGTCGCTACGAGCAGTACTTC.

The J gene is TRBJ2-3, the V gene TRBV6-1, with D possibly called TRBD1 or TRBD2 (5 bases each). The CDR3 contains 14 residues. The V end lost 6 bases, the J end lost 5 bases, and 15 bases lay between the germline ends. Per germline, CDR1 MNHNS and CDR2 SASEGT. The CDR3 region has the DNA TGTGCCAGCAGGCCAGGGCGAGAGGGAGATACGCAGTATTTT. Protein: CASRPGREGDTQYF.

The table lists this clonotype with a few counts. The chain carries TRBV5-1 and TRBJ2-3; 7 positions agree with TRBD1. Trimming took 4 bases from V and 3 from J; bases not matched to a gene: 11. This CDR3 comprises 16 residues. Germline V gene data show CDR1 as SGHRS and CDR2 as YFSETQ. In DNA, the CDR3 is TGCGCCAGCAGCCTTGGGGACAGTCTAGGGACAGATACGCAGTATTTT. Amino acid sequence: CASSLGDSLGTDTQYF.

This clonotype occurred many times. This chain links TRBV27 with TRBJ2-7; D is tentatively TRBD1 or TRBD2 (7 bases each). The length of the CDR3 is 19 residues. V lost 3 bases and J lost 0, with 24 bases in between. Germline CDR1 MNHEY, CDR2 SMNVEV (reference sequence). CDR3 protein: CASSFLGGGGPSYSYEQYF. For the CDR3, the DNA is TGTGCCAGCAGTTTCTTGGGGGGAGGGGGCCCGTCTTACTCCTACGAGCAGTACTTC.

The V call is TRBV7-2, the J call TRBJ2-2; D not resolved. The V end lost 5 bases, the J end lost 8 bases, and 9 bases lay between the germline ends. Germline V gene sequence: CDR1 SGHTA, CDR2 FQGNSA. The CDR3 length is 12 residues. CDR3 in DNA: TGTGCCAGCAGCCAGCTCGAGGGGGAGCTGTTTTTT. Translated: CASSQLEGELFF.

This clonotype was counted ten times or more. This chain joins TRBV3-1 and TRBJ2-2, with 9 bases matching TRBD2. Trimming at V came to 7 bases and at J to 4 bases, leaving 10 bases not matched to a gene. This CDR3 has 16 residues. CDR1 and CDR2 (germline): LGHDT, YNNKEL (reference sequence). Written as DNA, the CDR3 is TGTGCCAGCAATCAAATAGCGGGGGCGTTCACCGGGGAGCTGTTTTTT. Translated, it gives CASNQIAGAFTGELFF. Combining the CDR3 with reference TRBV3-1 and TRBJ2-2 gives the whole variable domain DTAVSQTPKYLVTQMGNDKSIKCEQNLGHDTMYWYKQDSKKFLKIMFSYNNKELIINETVPNRFSPKSPDKAHLNLHINSLELGDSAVYFCASNQIAGAFTGELFFGEGSRLTVL.

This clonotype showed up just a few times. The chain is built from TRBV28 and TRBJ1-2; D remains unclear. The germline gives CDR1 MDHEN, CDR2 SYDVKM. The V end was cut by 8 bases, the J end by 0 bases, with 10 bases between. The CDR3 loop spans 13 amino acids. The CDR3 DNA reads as TGTGCCAGCGGCAAACTAGCTAACTATGGCTACACCTTC. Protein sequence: CASGKLANYGYTF.

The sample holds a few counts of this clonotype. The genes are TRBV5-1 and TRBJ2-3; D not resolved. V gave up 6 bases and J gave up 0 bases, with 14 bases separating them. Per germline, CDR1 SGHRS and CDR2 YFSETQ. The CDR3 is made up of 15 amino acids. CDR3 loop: CASTPPASSTDTQYF. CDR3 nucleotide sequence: TGCGCCAGCACCCCCCCAGCGTCTAGCACAGATACGCAGTATTTT.